Shown below are 18 T cell receptor beta chains from a single sample sequenced in a study of blood T cell repertoires in COVID-19. The protocol was immunoSEQ multiplex PCR, while the TCRdb copy is restricted to in-frame clones and leaves out a portion. Among roughly 320,000 clones, around 86% were seen once, and the ten largest hold roughly 4%. Sequenced: PBMCs or T cells enriched from blood (not recorded which). Source of these receptors: a man in his thirties or forties who had recovered from COVID-19.

V usage is TRBV5-5 and J usage is TRBJ2-2; 8 nucleotides match TRBD1. The ends lost 0 bases at V and 5 bases at J; junction bases unmatched: 12. This CDR3 comprises 18 residues. CDR1 and CDR2 from the germline V gene are SGHKS and YYEKEE (reference sequence). The CDR3 protein is CASSLGDRGRLGTGELFF. Here the CDR3 DNA reads TGTGCCAGCAGCTTGGGAGACAGGGGACGTTTGGGGACCGGGGAGCTGTTTTTT. The full variable domain, completed using reference TRBV5-5 and TRBJ2-2, is DAGVTQSPTHLIKTRGQQVTLRCSPISGHKSVSWYQQVLGQGPQFIFQYYEKEERGRGNFPDRFSARQFPNYSSELNVNALLLGDSALYLCASSLGDRGRLGTGELFFGEGSRLTVL.

This chain joins TRBV7-9 and TRBJ1-1; TRBD1 might be the D (6 bases). Trimming took 2 bases from V and 5 from J, leaving 12 bases between them. Germline values: CDR1 SEHNR, CDR2 FQNEAQ (reference sequence). CDR3 length equals 14 residues. In DNA form, the CDR3 reads TGTGCCAGCAGCTTATCAGGGGATGAAACTGAAGCTTTCTTT. Translated, it gives CASSLSGDETEAFF. The full variable domain, rest sourced from reference TRBV7-9 and TRBJ1-1, is DTGVSQNPRHKITKRGQNVTFRCDPISEHNRLYWYRQTLGQGPEFLTYFQNEAQLEKSRLLSDRFSAERPKGSFSTLEIQRTEQGDSAMYLCASSLSGDETEAFFGQGTRLTVV.

V gene TRBV11-3 combines with J gene TRBJ2-6, with unresolved D. This CDR3 region has 14 residues. Germline V gene sequence: CDR1 SGHNT, CDR2 YENEEA. Trimming removed 7 bases at V and 1 base at J, with 8 bases between. CDR3 sequence (DNA): TGTGCCAGCACTATCACTTCTGGGGCCAACGTCCTGACTTTC. Its translation: CASTITSGANVLTF.

This clone has only one observation. The chain links TRBV6-5 to TRBJ1-5; possible D gene TRBD1, 6 bases. Trimming took off 5 bases at V and 5 bases at J, with 13 bases between the two ends. The CDR3 is 14 amino acids. Germline CDR1 reads MNHEY; CDR2 reads SVGAGI. CDR3 residues: CASSTRGYDQPQHF. CDR3 DNA: TGTGCCAGCAGTACAAGGGGGTACGATCAGCCCCAGCATTTT.

This CDR3 reads CASRWGLNEKLFF. The CDR3 DNA is TGCGCCAGCAGATGGGGACTTAATGAAAAACTGTTTTTT. The chain recombines TRBV5-1 with TRBJ1-4; tentative D call: TRBD1 (5 bases). The CDR3 extends over 13 amino acids. With 5 bases removed from V and 4 bases from J, the gap between germline ends came to 9 bases. The germline V gene encodes CDR1 SGHRS and CDR2 YFSETQ.

The rearrangement joins TRBV5-1 to TRBJ2-1, with TRBD1 identical over 11 bases. CDR1 is SGHRS and CDR2 is YFSETQ in the germline V gene. The trim removed 2 bases at V and 1 base at J, leaving 5 bases unmatched. This CDR3 contains 17 residues. This CDR3 is CASSFGQGAGSYNEQFF. In nucleotides, the CDR3 is TGCGCCAGCAGCTTCGGACAGGGGGCCGGGTCCTACAATGAGCAGTTCTTC.

V usage is TRBV30 and J usage is TRBJ1-1; no definite D call. Trimming cost V 4 bases and J 4 bases, with 10 bases left between them. This CDR3 has 12 residues. The germline V gene encodes CDR1 GTSNPN and CDR2 SVGIG (reference sequence). The CDR3 coding sequence is TGTGCCTGGACCCGATACAGCACTGAAGCTTTCTTT. It yields the protein CAWTRYSTEAFF.

The chain joins TRBV3-1 (or the pseudogene TRBV3-2) to TRBJ2-2; no clear D. CDR3 size: 12 residues. The germline V gene has CDR1 LGHDT and CDR2 YNNKEL (reference sequence). Trimming cost V 4 bases and J 5 bases, with 5 bases left between them. The CDR3 DNA reads TGTGCCAGCAGCCTCGAGACCGGGGAGCTGTTTTTT. This sequence encodes CASSLETGELFF.

This clone occurred once. The CDR3 DNA sequence: TGTGCCAGCAGCTCCGGACTAGCGGGGGGCCGCACAGATACGCAGTATTTT. It is translated as CASSSGLAGGRTDTQYF. The rearrangement links TRBV7-9 to TRBJ2-3; TRBD2 matches 14 bases. The CDR3 sequence is 17 residues long. V shed 4 bases and J 1 base; nucleotides not matched to a gene: 4. Germline V gene data show CDR1 as SEHNR and CDR2 as FQNEAQ (reference sequence).

The gene calls are TRBV3-1 (or the pseudogene TRBV3-2) and TRBJ2-7; 10 bases agree with TRBD2. This CDR3 is built from 13 residues. Per germline, CDR1 LGHDT and CDR2 YNNKEL (reference sequence). The trim removed 8 bases at V and 5 bases at J, leaving 6 bases unmatched. The CDR3, as DNA: TGTGCCAGCGGTAGCGGGAGGTCCAACGAGCAGTACTTC. Its translation: CASGSGRSNEQYF.

The sample holds a few counts of this clone. The genes are TRBV4-1 and TRBJ2-7; 10 nucleotides line up with TRBD2. Germline CDR1 and CDR2: MGHRA and YSYEKL. The V segment lost 1 base and the J segment 4 bases; nucleotides outside the gene matches: 13. This CDR3 region has 18 residues. CDR3 loop: CASSQVAFGAGGQYEQYF. Here the CDR3 DNA reads TGCGCCAGCAGCCAAGTGGCCTTCGGAGCGGGGGGGCAGTACGAGCAGTACTTC.

The chain combines TRBV12-5 with TRBJ1-1, with TRBD1 matching 7 bases. This CDR3 is built from 16 residues. After removal of 1 base from V and 5 bases from J, the junction contained 10 bases not matched to a gene. The germline CDR1 and CDR2 sequences are LGHNT and FRNRAP. The CDR3 coding sequence is TGTGCTAGTGGTTTGGGATCAACAGGGGCAAGAACTGAAGCTTTCTTT. This sequence encodes CASGLGSTGARTEAFF.

The J gene is TRBJ2-1, the V gene TRBV29-1; D might be TRBD1 (6 bases). This CDR3 contains 14 residues. CDR1 and CDR2 (germline): SQVTM, ANQGSEA. With 7 bases removed from V and 4 bases from J, the gap between germline ends came to 17 bases. CDR3 nucleotides: TGCAGCGGGACACAGGGTGGCGGTTACAATGAGCAGTTCTTC. This codes for CSGTQGGGYNEQFF.

The rearrangement uses TRBV2 and TRBJ2-5, with a tentative D call TRBD1 (5 bases). The germline V gene encodes CDR1 SNHLY and CDR2 FYNNEI. This CDR3 has 13 amino acids. The V gene lost 5 bases and the J gene lost 1 base, with 8 bases spanning the gap. The CDR3 coding sequence is TGTGCCAGCAGTCCGGACACCCAAGAGACCCAGTACTTC. Protein: CASSPDTQETQYF.

The J gene is TRBJ1-1, the V gene TRBV19; D remains ambiguous. With 3 bases removed from V and 8 bases from J, the gap between germline ends came to 7 bases. The germline V gene encodes CDR1 LNHDA and CDR2 SQIVND (reference sequence). This CDR3 has 11 residues. In nucleotides, the CDR3 is TGTGCCAGTAGTATGGGAGCGGAAGCTTTCTTT. Translating it yields CASSMGAEAFF. The full variable domain, completed using reference TRBV19 and TRBJ1-1, is DGGITQSPKYLFRKEGQNVTLSCEQNLNHDAMYWYRQDPGQGLRLIYYSQIVNDFQKGDIAEGYSVSREKKESFPLTVTSAQKNPTAFYLCASSMGAEAFFGQGTRLTVV.

The chain is built from TRBV10-3 and TRBJ2-6, with unresolved D. This CDR3 comprises 13 residues. With 11 bases removed from V and 4 bases from J, the gap between germline ends came to 12 bases. Germline values: CDR1 ENHRY, CDR2 SYGVKD. CDR3 in DNA: TGTGCCGCACAGAGCCTGGGGGCCAACGTCCTGACTTTC. Residues: CAAQSLGANVLTF.

This clone was counted between two and nine times. This sample includes further DNA sequences coding for the same CDR3. The V call is TRBV5-1, the J call TRBJ1-1; D not resolved. The CDR3 is made up of 12 amino acids. Between the trimmed V and J ends, which lost 0 bases and 4 bases, there was a span of 4 bases. The germline CDR1 and CDR2 sequences are SGHRS and YFSETQ. The CDR3 DNA is TGCGCCAGCAGCTTGGGGAGCACTGAAGCTTTCTTT. Its translation is CASSLGSTEAFF.

The chain combines TRBV3-1 (or the pseudogene TRBV3-2) with TRBJ1-2; D is possibly TRBD1 (6 bases). This CDR3 is built from 15 residues. Trimming left V 3 bases short and J 1 base short, with 12 bases between. CDR1 is LGHDT, CDR2 YNNKEL, per germline (reference sequence). DNA for the CDR3: TGTGCCAGCAGCCAGGTCGTAGGGGGTAACTATGGCTACACCTTC. Translated, it gives CASSQVVGGNYGYTF.